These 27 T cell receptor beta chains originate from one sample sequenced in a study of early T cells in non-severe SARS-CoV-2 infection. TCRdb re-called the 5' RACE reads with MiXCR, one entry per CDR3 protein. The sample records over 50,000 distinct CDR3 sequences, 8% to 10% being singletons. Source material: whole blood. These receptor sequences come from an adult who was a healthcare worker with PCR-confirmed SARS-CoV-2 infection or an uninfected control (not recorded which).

For the CDR3, the DNA is TGTGCCAGCAGTCCCTTAGGGGGCAGGTGGAATGAGCAGTTCTTC. It codes for CASSPLGGRWNEQFF. The chain links TRBV6-2 or TRBV6-3 to TRBJ2-1; TRBD1 matches 7 bases. The CDR3 covers 15 residues. Germline-derived CDR1 and CDR2 are MNHEY and SVGEGT. J gave up 7 bases and V 5 bases, and 11 bases lay outside the gene matches.

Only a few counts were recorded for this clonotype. The CDR3 here is CASSRRRQGDNSPLHF. CDR3 nucleotides: TGTGCCAGCAGCCGAAGGCGACAGGGCGACAATTCACCCCTCCACTTT. The rearrangement links TRBV6-1 to TRBJ1-6; 7 bases line up with TRBD1. The trim removed 6 bases at V and 7 bases at J, leaving 12 bases unmatched. Per the germline V gene, CDR1 is MNHNS and CDR2 is SASEGT. CDR3 length: 16 amino acids.

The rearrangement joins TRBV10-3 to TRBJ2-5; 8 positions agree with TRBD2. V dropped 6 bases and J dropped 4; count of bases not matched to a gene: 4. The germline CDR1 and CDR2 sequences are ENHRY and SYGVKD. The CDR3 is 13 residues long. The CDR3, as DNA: TGTGCCATCAGCAAGACTAGCGCAGAGACCCAGTACTTC. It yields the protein CAISKTSAETQYF.

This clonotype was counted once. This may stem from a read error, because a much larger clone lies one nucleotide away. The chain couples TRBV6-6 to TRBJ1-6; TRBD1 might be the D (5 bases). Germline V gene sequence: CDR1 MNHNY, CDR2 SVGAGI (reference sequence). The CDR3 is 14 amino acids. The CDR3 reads CSSSYRGGDSPLHF. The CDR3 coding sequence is TGTTCCAGCAGTTACCGGGGCGGGGATTCACCCCTCCACTTT.

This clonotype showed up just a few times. The chain's CDR3 is CASSPTADATNEKLFF. The CDR3 bases are TGCGCCAGCAGCCCCACAGCGGACGCAACTAATGAAAAACTGTTTTTT. The chain uses TRBV4-1 and TRBJ1-4; the D is unclear. V gave up 4 bases and J gave up 0 bases, with 12 bases separating them. Per the germline V gene, CDR1 is MGHRA and CDR2 is YSYEKL. This CDR3 region has 16 residues.

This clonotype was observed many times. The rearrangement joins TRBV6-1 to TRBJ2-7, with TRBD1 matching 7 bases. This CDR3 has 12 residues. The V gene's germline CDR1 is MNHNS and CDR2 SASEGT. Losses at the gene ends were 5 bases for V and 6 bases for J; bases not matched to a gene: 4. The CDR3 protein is CASSWDSPEQYV. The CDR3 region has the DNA TGTGCCAGCAGTTGGGACAGTCCCGAGCAGTACGTC.

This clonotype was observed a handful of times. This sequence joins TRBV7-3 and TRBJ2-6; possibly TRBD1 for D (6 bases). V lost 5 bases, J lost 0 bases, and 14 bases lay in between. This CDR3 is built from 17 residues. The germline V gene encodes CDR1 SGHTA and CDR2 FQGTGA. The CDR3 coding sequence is TGTGCCAGCAGCCCCAGGGGTAGGAGCTCTGGGGCCAACGTCCTGACTTTC. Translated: CASSPRGRSSGANVLTF. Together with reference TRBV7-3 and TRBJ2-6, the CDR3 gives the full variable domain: GAGVSQTPSNKVTEKGKYVELRCDPISGHTALYWYRQSLGQGPEFLIYFQGTGAADDSGLPNDRFFAVRPEGSVSTLKIQRTERGDSAVYLCASSPRGRSSGANVLTFGAGSRLTVL.

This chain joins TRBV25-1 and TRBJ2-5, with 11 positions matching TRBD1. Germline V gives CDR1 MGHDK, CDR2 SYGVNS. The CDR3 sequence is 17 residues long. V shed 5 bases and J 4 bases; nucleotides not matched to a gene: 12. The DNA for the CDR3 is TGTGCCAGCAGTTCGGCCCCCGGACAGGGGGCGCGAGAGACCCAGTACTTC. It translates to CASSSAPGQGARETQYF.

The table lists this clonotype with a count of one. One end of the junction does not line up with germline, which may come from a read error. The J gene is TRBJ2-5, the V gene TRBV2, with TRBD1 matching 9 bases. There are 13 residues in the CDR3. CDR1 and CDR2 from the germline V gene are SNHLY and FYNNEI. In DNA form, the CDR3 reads TGTGTCAGCAGCGGGACAGGGAAAGAGACCCAGTACTTC. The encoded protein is CVSSGTGKETQYF.

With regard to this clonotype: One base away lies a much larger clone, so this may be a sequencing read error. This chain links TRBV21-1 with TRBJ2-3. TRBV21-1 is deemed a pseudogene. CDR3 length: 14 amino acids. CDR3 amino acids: CASSRDNRPDTQYF. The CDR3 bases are TGTGCCAGCAGCAGAGATAACCGCCCAGATACGCAGTATTTT.

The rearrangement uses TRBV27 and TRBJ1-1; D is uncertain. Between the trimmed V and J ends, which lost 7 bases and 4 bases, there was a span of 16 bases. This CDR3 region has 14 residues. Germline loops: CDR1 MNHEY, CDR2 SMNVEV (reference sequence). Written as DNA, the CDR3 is TGTGCCAGCACCCCACGGCGGTCAGGCACTGAAGCTTTCTTT. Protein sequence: CASTPRRSGTEAFF.

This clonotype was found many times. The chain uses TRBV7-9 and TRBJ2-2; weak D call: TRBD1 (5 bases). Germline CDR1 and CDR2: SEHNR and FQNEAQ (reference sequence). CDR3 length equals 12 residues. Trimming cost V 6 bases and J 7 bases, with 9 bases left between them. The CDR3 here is CASSGRDGELFF. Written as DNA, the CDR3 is TGTGCCAGCAGTGGCAGGGACGGGGAGCTGTTTTTT.

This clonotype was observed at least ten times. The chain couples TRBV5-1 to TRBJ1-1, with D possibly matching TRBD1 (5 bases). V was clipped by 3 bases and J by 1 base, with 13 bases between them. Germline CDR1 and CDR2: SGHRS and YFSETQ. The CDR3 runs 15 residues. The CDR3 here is CASSWGDTQNTEAFF. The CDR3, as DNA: TGCGCCAGCAGCTGGGGCGACACCCAGAACACTGAAGCTTTCTTT.

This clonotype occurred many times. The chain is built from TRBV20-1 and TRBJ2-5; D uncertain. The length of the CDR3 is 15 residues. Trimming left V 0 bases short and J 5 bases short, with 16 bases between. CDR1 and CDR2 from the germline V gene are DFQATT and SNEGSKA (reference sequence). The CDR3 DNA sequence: TGCAGTGCTAGAGATCTAGGGCCTTCCAGCGAGACCCAGTACTTC. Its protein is CSARDLGPSSETQYF.

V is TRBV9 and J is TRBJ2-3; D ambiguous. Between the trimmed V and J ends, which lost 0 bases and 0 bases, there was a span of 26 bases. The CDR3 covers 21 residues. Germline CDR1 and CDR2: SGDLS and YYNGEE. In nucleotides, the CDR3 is TGTGCCAGCAGCGTAGGAGTCGGCGGAACCCACCTCTTAACTAGCACAGATACGCAGTATTTT. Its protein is CASSVGVGGTHLLTSTDTQYF.

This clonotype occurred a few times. CDR3 sequence: CSARPNEQKTQYF. For the CDR3, the DNA is TGCAGTGCTAGACCGAACGAACAGAAGACCCAGTACTTC. The chain recombines TRBV20-1 with TRBJ2-5; D gene unclear. The V gene lost 2 bases and the J gene lost 6 bases, with 13 bases spanning the gap. The CDR3 has 13 amino acids. Per germline, CDR1 DFQATT and CDR2 SNEGSKA (reference sequence).

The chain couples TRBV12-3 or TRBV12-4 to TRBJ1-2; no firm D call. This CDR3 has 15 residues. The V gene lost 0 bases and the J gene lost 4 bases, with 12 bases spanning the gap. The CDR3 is CASSLAGRLIYGYTF. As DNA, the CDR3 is TGTGCCAGCAGTTTAGCCGGGCGCTTGATCTATGGCTACACCTTC.

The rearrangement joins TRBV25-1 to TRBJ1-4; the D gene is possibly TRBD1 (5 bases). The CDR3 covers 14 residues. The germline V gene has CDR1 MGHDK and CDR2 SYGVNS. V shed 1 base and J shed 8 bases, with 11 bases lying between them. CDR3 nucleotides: TGTGCCAGCAGTGAATTGGGGACGCACGAAAAACTGTTTTTT. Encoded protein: CASSELGTHEKLFF.

CDR3 nucleotide sequence: TGCGCCAGCAGCCAAGAACGCTGGGTGAGCTCTGGGGCCAACGTCCTGACTTTC. Protein sequence: CASSQERWVSSGANVLTF. J is TRBJ2-6 and V is TRBV4-1; D uncertain. Per the germline V gene, CDR1 is MGHRA and CDR2 is YSYEKL. Deletions cut 0 bases from V and 0 bases from J, with 12 bases between. The CDR3 consists of 18 residues.

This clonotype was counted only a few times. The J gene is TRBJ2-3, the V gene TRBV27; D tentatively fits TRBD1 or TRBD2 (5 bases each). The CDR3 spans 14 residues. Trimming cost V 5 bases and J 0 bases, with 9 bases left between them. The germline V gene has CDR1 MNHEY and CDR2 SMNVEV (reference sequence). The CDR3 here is CASSGRDSTDTQYF. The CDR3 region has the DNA TGTGCCAGCAGTGGCCGGGACAGCACAGATACGCAGTATTTT.

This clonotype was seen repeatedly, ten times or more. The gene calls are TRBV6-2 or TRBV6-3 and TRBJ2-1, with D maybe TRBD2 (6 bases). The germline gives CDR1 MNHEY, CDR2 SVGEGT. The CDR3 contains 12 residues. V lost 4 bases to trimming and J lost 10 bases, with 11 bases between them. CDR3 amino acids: CASSSGSREQFF. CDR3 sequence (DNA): TGTGCCAGCAGTTCCGGGAGTCGGGAGCAGTTCTTC.

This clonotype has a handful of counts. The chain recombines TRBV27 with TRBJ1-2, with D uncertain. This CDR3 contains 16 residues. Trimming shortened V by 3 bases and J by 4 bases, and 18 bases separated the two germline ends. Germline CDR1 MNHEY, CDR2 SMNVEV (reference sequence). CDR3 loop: CASSFGVEGGIYGYTF. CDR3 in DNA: TGTGCCAGCAGTTTCGGCGTGGAGGGTGGAATCTATGGCTACACCTTC.

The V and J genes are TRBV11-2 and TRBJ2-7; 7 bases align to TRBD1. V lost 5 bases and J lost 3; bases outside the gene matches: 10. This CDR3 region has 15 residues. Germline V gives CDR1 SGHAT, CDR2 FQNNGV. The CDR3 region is CASSLNQGVFYEQYV. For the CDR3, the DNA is TGTGCCAGCAGCCTGAACCAGGGGGTATTCTACGAGCAGTACGTC.

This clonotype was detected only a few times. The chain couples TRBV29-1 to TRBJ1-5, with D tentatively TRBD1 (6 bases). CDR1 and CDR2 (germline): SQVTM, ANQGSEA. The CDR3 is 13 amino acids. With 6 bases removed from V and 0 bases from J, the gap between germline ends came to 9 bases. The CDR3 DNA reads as TGCAGCGTGAGGGGGGATAGCAATCAGCCCCAGCATTTT. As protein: CSVRGDSNQPQHF. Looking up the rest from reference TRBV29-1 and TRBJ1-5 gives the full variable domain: SAVISQKPSRDICQRGTSLTIQCQVDSQVTMMFWYRQQPGQSLTLIATANQGSEATYESGFVIDKFPISRPNLTFSTLTVSNMSPEDSSIYLCSVRGDSNQPQHFGDGTRLSIL.

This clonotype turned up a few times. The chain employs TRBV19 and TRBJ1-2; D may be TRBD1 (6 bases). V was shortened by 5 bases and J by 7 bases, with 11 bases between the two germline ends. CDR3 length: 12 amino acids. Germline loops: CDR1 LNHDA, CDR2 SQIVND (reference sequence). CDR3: CASSPRGLGYTF. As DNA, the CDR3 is TGTGCCAGTAGTCCCCGGGGGCTTGGCTACACCTTC.

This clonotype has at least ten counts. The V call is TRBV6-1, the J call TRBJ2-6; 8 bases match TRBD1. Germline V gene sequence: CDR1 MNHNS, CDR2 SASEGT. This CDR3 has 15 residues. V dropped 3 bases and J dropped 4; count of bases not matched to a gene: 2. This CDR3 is CASSDRGQGANVLTF. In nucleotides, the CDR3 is TGTGCCAGCAGTGACAGGGGGCAAGGGGCCAACGTCCTGACTTTC.

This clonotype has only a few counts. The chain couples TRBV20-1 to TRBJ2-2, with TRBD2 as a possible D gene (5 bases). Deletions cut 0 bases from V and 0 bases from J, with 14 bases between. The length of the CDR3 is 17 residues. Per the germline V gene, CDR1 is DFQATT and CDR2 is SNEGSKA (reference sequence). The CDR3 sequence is CSARDLLAPSNTGELFF. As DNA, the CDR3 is TGCAGTGCTAGAGATCTGTTAGCGCCCTCGAACACCGGGGAGCTGTTTTTT.